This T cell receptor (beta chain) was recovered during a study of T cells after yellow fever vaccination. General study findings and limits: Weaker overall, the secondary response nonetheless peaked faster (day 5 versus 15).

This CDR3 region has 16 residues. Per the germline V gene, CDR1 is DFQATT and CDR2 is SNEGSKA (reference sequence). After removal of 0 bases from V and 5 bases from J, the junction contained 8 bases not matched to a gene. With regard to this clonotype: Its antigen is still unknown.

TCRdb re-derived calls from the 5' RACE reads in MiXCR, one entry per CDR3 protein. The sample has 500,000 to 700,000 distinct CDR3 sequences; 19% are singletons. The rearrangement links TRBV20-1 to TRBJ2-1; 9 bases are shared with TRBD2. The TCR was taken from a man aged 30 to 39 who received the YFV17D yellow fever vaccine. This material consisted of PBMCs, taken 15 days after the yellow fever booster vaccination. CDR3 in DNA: TGCAGTGCTAGAGATCCCGGCGGGAGGGGAAACAATGAGCAGTTCTTC. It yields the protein CSARDPGGRGNNEQFF.